The present T cell receptor beta chain was sequenced within a study of beta chain features in type 1 diabetes. General study results and limits: cDNA-based sequencing might over-represent cells highly expressing TCR.

This clone appeared a few times. Its matching antigen is unknown. Germline CDR1 and CDR2: LNHDA and SQIVND (reference sequence). The length of the CDR3 is 17 residues. V gave up 9 bases and J gave up 0 bases, with 21 bases separating them. Reverse transcribing all isolated RNA meant expressed TCRB transcripts were sequenced. Profiled with immunoSEQ multiplex PCR; TCRdb holds only in-frame clones, not every one. The table includes 600,000 to 650,000 clones, about 16% detected once. The sample taken for sequencing was naive CD4+ T cells from blood. The chain joins TRBV19 to TRBJ2-4; no clear D gene. The source of this sequence is a man younger than 30 in good health. The CDR3 spells CASLKDDWRLAKNIQYF. The CDR3, as DNA: TGTGCCAGCCTGAAGGACGACTGGCGACTAGCCAAAAACATTCAGTACTTC.